What follows are 21 T cell receptor beta chains derived from one specimen sequenced in a study of vaccination and CD4 T cells after COVID-19. Sequencing of cultured CD4+ T cell DNA used the Oncomine TCR Beta short-read assay. Using its own MiXCR run on the PCR reads, TCRdb lists one record per CDR3 protein. The table records 13,000 or so distinct CDR3 sequences, roughly 40% of them present only once. Described treatment: roughly 11-day PBMC culture with coronavirus spike peptide pools or control peptides (ViraFEST assay). Their cognate antigens are unknown. What was sequenced was CD4+ T cells from blood, cultured in vitro. These receptors all stem from a human donor who had recovered from COVID-19.

The CDR3 sequence is CASSLGPGQAISGELFF. DNA of the CDR3: TGCGCCAGCAGCTTAGGGCCGGGACAGGCTATTTCCGGGGAGCTGTTTTTT. The rearrangement uses TRBV5-1 and TRBJ2-2; TRBD1 matches at 8 bases. The CDR3 spans 17 residues. Germline V gene lookup returns CDR1 SGHRS and CDR2 YFSETQ. V was pared by 2 bases and J by 6 bases, with 12 bases of the junction left unmatched.

This clonotype was counted only a few times. This chain links TRBV5-1 with TRBJ2-7; the D gene is possibly TRBD1 (6 bases). The V gene's germline CDR1 is SGHRS and CDR2 YFSETQ. The length of the CDR3 is 14 residues. With 4 bases removed from V and 0 bases from J, the gap between germline ends came to 11 bases. The CDR3 DNA reads TGCGCCAGCAGCGCAGACAGGTACTCCTACGAGCAGTACTTC. Translating it yields CASSADRYSYEQYF.

The chain couples TRBV7-2 to TRBJ2-6; 8 bases align to TRBD1. V lost 5 bases, J lost 0 bases, and 3 bases stayed unmatched. This CDR3 contains 16 residues. Germline V lookup: CDR1 SGHTA, CDR2 FQGNSA. The CDR3 DNA reads as TGTGCCAGCAGCGGGACAGGACGCTCTGGGGCCAACGTCCTGACTTTC. This gives the protein CASSGTGRSGANVLTF. Drawing the rest from reference TRBV7-2 and TRBJ2-6, the complete variable domain is GAGVSQSPSNKVTEKGKDVELRCDPISGHTALYWYRQSLGQGLEFLIYFQGNSAPDKSGLPSDRFSAERTGGSVSTLTIQRTQQEDSAVYLCASSGTGRSGANVLTFGAGSRLTVL.

The rearrangement uses TRBV27 and TRBJ1-1; D may be TRBD1 (5 bases). The CDR3 extends over 13 amino acids. Germline V gene sequence: CDR1 MNHEY, CDR2 SMNVEV (reference sequence). Trimming took off 6 bases at V and 5 bases at J, with 13 bases between the two ends. CDR3 coding DNA: TGTGCCAGCAGCCTGAGAGGGGAAACTGAAGCTTTCTTT. It specifies CASSLRGETEAFF.

CDR3 residues: CASTWGGTVNSPLHF. The CDR3 region has the DNA TGTGCCAGCACCTGGGGGGGGACAGTTAATTCACCCCTCCACTTT. V gene TRBV5-6 combines with J gene TRBJ1-6, with 7 nucleotides matching TRBD1. After removal of 6 bases from V and 6 bases from J, the junction contained 9 bases not matched to a gene. Germline V gene lookup returns CDR1 SGHDT and CDR2 YYEEEE. This CDR3 is built from 15 residues.

V and J are TRBV12-3 or TRBV12-4 and TRBJ2-7, with unresolved D. Trimming took 0 bases from V and 3 from J, leaving 9 bases between them. The CDR3 is made up of 14 amino acids. CDR3 coding DNA: TGTGCCAGCAGTTTAGCGTCAGGCGGCTACGAGCAGTACTTC. Translated: CASSLASGGYEQYF.

The rearrangement joins TRBV7-2 to TRBJ2-1; the D gene could be TRBD1 or TRBD2 (5 bases each). The length of the CDR3 is 12 residues. Trimming shortened V by 6 bases and J by 4 bases, and 7 bases separated the two germline ends. Per the germline V gene, CDR1 is SGHTA and CDR2 is FQGNSA. CDR3 residues: CASSEGYNEQFF. In DNA, the CDR3 is TGTGCCAGCAGTGAGGGGTACAATGAGCAGTTCTTC.

The chain carries TRBV12-3 or TRBV12-4 and TRBJ1-1; D might be TRBD1 (5 bases). The V end lost 3 bases, the J end lost 0 bases, and 11 bases lay between the germline ends. The CDR3 covers 15 residues. The CDR3 bases are TGTGCCAGCAGTTTTTATCAGGGCGTGAACACTGAAGCTTTCTTT. Translated: CASSFYQGVNTEAFF.

The CDR3 bases are TGTGCCAGCAGCATATCCCGGACAGGCACCGGGGAGCTGTTTTTT. Its translation: CASSISRTGTGELFF. The chain combines TRBV11-3 with TRBJ2-2, with TRBD1 matching 7 bases. Germline loops: CDR1 SGHNT, CDR2 YENEEA. The V gene end was trimmed by 5 bases and the J gene end by 4 bases; junction bases not matched to a gene: 7. The CDR3 is made up of 15 amino acids.

This clonotype was found a few times. The V and J genes are TRBV20-1 and TRBJ1-5; D gene unclear. The CDR3 sequence is 13 residues long. CDR1 is DFQATT and CDR2 is SNEGSKA in the germline V gene (reference sequence). V dropped 4 bases and J dropped 4 bases, with 11 bases sitting between them. The CDR3 region has the DNA TGCAGTGCTAACCGGCTCCGGAATCAGCCCCAGCATTTT. This sequence encodes CSANRLRNQPQHF.

The chain uses TRBV27 and TRBJ2-1; the match to TRBD2 covers 15 bases. With 3 bases clipped from V and 9 bases from J, the junction kept 9 bases outside the gene matches. The CDR3 runs to 17 residues. Germline loops: CDR1 MNHEY, CDR2 SMNVEV (reference sequence). In DNA, the CDR3 is TGTGCCAGCAGTTTCCGGACTAGCGGGGGGGCCTTCGCTGAGCAGTTCTTC. Protein sequence: CASSFRTSGGAFAEQFF.

This chain uses TRBV3-1 with TRBJ1-2; TRBD1 matches at 9 bases. V lost 4 bases and J lost 8; bases outside the gene matches: 17. Germline V CDR1 and CDR2: LGHDT, YNNKEL (reference sequence). CDR3 length: 17 residues. For the CDR3, the DNA is TGTGCCAGCAGCCCGGGACAGGGCATAGGGTTTCATTGGGGCTACACCTTC. This encodes CASSPGQGIGFHWGYTF.

The V gene is TRBV5-6, the J gene TRBJ1-1; D perhaps matches TRBD1 (6 bases). The CDR3 covers 17 residues. Trimming left V 3 bases short and J 6 bases short, with 24 bases between. Germline CDR1 and CDR2: SGHDT and YYEEEE. The CDR3, as DNA: TGTGCCAGCAGCTCGGGACACGAGCGAATAGAAGAGCCTGAAGCTTTCTTT. Translation: CASSSGHERIEEPEAFF.

The genes are TRBV19 and TRBJ1-5, with 8 bases that match TRBD1. The germline V gene encodes CDR1 LNHDA and CDR2 SQIVND (reference sequence). J was trimmed by 5 bases and V by 6 bases; bases with no gene match: 9. The length of the CDR3 is 15 residues. The CDR3 nucleotides are TGTGCCAGTAGCAAAGACAGGGGTTGGTATCAGCCCCAGCATTTT. Its protein product is CASSKDRGWYQPQHF.

The chain is built from TRBV6-1 and TRBJ2-7, with 10 positions matching TRBD2. V lost 6 bases and J lost 1; bases outside the gene matches: 6. The CDR3 runs 15 residues. The germline CDR1 and CDR2 sequences are MNHNS and SASEGT. The CDR3, as DNA: TGTGCCAGCAGGTCCCAGCGGGGGGGGTCCTACGAGCAGTACTTC. As protein: CASRSQRGGSYEQYF.

The genes are TRBV6-1 and TRBJ2-7; D is perhaps TRBD2 (6 bases). The length of the CDR3 is 17 residues. The germline CDR1 and CDR2 sequences are MNHNS and SASEGT. V was trimmed by 1 base and J by 0 bases, leaving 16 bases between them. As DNA, the CDR3 is TGTGCCAGCAGTGAAGAAGGAGGGGCAGGGCCCTCCTACGAGCAGTACTTC. It yields the protein CASSEEGGAGPSYEQYF.

The chain links TRBV27 to TRBJ1-2, with TRBD1 matching over 11 bases. CDR3 length: 15 amino acids. CDR1 is MNHEY, CDR2 SMNVEV, per germline (reference sequence). The junction had 7 bases not matched to a gene; V was cut back by 2 bases and J by 8 bases. CDR3 region: CASSLGQGARLGYTF. CDR3 nucleotide sequence: TGTGCCAGCAGTTTAGGACAGGGGGCGCGTTTGGGCTACACCTTC.

The chain has TRBV20-1 and TRBJ1-5; 8 bases are shared with TRBD1. The junction had 12 bases not matched to a gene; V was cut back by 5 bases and J by 6 bases. Germline loops: CDR1 DFQATT, CDR2 SNEGSKA (reference sequence). CDR3 length: 15 residues. The CDR3 loop reads CSAGAPGGAGQPQHF. CDR3 sequence (DNA): TGCAGTGCTGGGGCCCCAGGGGGCGCGGGTCAGCCCCAGCATTTT.

The chain is built from TRBV5-1 and TRBJ1-2, with a possible D match to TRBD1 (6 bases). V lost 4 bases and J 3 bases, leaving 22 bases between the germline ends. Germline V gene lookup returns CDR1 SGHRS and CDR2 YFSETQ. This CDR3 has 17 residues. This CDR3 is CASSGTSGGAGDYGYTF. The CDR3, as DNA: TGCGCCAGCAGCGGGACTAGCGGGGGGGCCGGGGACTATGGCTACACCTTC.

The chain joins TRBV11-3 to TRBJ2-7; D might be TRBD2 (5 bases). This CDR3 contains 16 residues. CDR1 and CDR2 (germline): SGHNT, YENEEA. V dropped 5 bases and J dropped 3 bases, with 20 bases sitting between them. In DNA, the CDR3 is TGTGCCAGCAGCCCCGGTGGGTGGGAGAGCGACTACGAGCAGTACTTC. Its protein is CASSPGGWESDYEQYF.

The V gene is TRBV7-2, the J gene TRBJ1-2, with a possible D match to TRBD1 (6 bases). The germline CDR1 and CDR2 sequences are SGHTA and FQGNSA. Trimming took off 6 bases at V and 6 bases at J, with 14 bases between the two ends. CDR3 length equals 13 residues. The CDR3 spells CASRDQGFDGYTF. The CDR3 region has the DNA TGTGCCAGCAGGGACCAGGGGTTCGATGGCTACACCTTC.